Included here is one TCR beta chain sequence, with context. The antigen is unknown. The CDR3 has 16 residues. With 0 bases removed from V and 2 bases from J, the gap between germline ends came to 10 bases. Germline CDR1 and CDR2: LGHNT and FRNRAP. The data belong to a study of cytomegalovirus exposure and HLA in healthy donors. Whole-study findings and limits: The analysis excluded some indistinguishable V segments, including TRBV6-2 and TRBV6-3. Later on, an analysis tied some 17,000 TCR beta sequences to HLA alleles at 0.05 false discovery rate.

Not recorded for this donor was the CMV serostatus. Use of 60 Vbeta and 13 Jbeta primers characterized the PCR. Original handling: It was a later analysis that counted 83 million or so unique TCR beta chains, of which some 12 million were shared. Measured with immunoSEQ multiplex PCR; TCRdb has only the in-frame clones, and not every one. D and trimming were read from the DNA, whereas the V and J calls and clone size are those reported in that table. The sample has under 200,000 clones, around 85% seen once. V is TRBV12-5 and J is TRBJ2-2, with D hard to call. Sequenced material: PBMCs. The source is a human donor in good health. Here the CDR3 reads CASGLVLRQNTGELFF. The CDR3 nucleotides read TGTGCTAGTGGTTTGGTACTGAGACAAAACACCGGGGAGCTGTTTTTT.